This T cell receptor beta chain was sequenced for a study of metastatic and nonmetastatic thyroid tumors. Each patient came to thyroid surgery without any prior treatment (of any kind). TCRdb reprocessed the PCR reads using MiXCR. The sample lists 23,000 or so clones; roughly 22% were seen once. Germline V gene lookup returns CDR1 DFQATT and CDR2 SNEGSKA (reference sequence). The CDR3 has 14 residues. V was trimmed by 2 bases and J by 2 bases, leaving 10 bases between them. The clonotype comes from a female donor with papillary thyroid cancer or a benign thyroid nodule (not recorded which). Some clones in this sample may be carry-over from other donors' samples. The sequencing input was blood. The gene calls are TRBV20-1 and TRBJ1-5; TRBD1 might be the D (5 bases). The CDR3, as DNA: TGCAGTGCTAGACAGGGTAATGGCAATCAGCCCCAGCATTTT. Amino acids: CSARQGNGNQPQHF.